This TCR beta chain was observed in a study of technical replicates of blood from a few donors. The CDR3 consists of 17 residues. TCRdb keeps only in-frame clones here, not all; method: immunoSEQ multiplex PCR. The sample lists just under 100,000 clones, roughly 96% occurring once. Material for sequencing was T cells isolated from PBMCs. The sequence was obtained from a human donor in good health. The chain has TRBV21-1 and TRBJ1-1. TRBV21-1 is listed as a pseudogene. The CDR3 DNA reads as TGTGCCAGCAGCAAAGCGCGTCCGTCGCCAGCGAGCACTGAAGCTTTCTTT. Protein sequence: CASSKARPSPASTEAFF.